This is a list of T cell receptor beta chains from one sample in a study of blood T cell repertoires in COVID-19. Method: immunoSEQ multiplex PCR; TCRdb's copy keeps in-frame clones and lacks some. The sample lists under 500,000 clones, 70% to 90% occurring once. The sample comprised PBMCs or T cells enriched from blood (not recorded which). All receptors derive from a young woman with acute COVID-19. The CDR3 runs from the conserved cysteine through the conserved F or W.

v_call cdr3_aa
TRBV29-1 CSAVTGDGKNQPQHF
TRBV6-5 CASRRDRGNTEAFF
TRBV2 CASSETSGGALETQYF
TRBV30 CAWRRTGGSSGNTIYF
TRBV4-1 CASSPGTSGGPYNEQFF
TRBV6-5 CASSRTGPNYEQYF
TRBV7-2 CASSLGPLPTNEQYF
TRBV7-9 CASSLPNSNQPQHF
TRBV6-4 CASSWGEVGNQPQHF
TRBV28 CASSSTGGYQPQHF
TRBV19 CASSIWGDGNQPQHF
TRBV3-1/TRBV3-2 CASSGTVLTDTQYF
TRBV19 CASSPQRGGTDTQYF
TRBV5-1 CASSLGPDRQNIQYF
TRBV30 CAGQTKTNQPQHF
TRBV7-9 CASSLGQGASQPQHF
TRBV19 CASSSSGSGNTIYF
TRBV10-3 CAISELGDAEAFF
TRBV21-1 CASSKALVGTDTQYF
TRBV5-4 CASSLIVRGPNNSPLHF
TRBV2 CASRGDSLYQPQHF
TRBV3-1/TRBV3-2 CASSQGGSPATEAFF
TRBV28 CASSPPGHLSGNTIYF
TRBV4-1 CASSQDYPRRGSGGYEQYF
TRBV5-1 CASRTREKTGSGELFF
TRBV12-3/TRBV12-4 CASSLRGGYEQYF
TRBV2 CASRTQGDYGYTF
TRBV7-9 CASSLVAGLATNEKLFF
TRBV7-9 CASSLGLAGETDTQYF
TRBV13 CASSLSRKDTGELFF
TRBV27 CASSLGGGETQYF
TRBV2 CASLRDRGGNSPLHF
TRBV18 CASSPFGSQGVETQYF
TRBV10-2 CASVAGGETQYF
TRBV10-3 CAISGGGGTDTQYF
TRBV6-6 CASGRQRTENEQYF
TRBV7-2 CASSLTGMAEKLFF
TRBV12-5 CASGLARKQDPSNQPQHF
TRBV2 CASSEWTGIQEKLFF
TRBV9 CASSVGLSRDEQYF
TRBV27 CASSRRDGSGEQKNTEAFF
TRBV3-1/TRBV3-2 CASSPTTGNTIYF
TRBV28 CASSPAGGQGETQYF
TRBV9 CASSPIGLNTDTQYF
TRBV25-1 CASSERLAGGDRQYF
TRBV7-7 CASSPAGLAGGETQYF
TRBV5-1 CASSLEGGHWYEQYF
TRBV19 CASSMGQGVNYGYTF